The entry that follows covers one TCR beta chain sequence. This CDR3 is 15 amino acids long. Germline CDR1 and CDR2: SGHRS and YFSETQ. Unmatched junction bases numbered 9, after V lost 4 bases and J lost 5 bases. This entry is derived from a study of T cell responses to AZD1222 COVID-19 vaccine. Produced via immunoSEQ multiplex PCR; TCRdb's table is partial and in-frame only. The sample lists about 72,000 clones; roughly nine tenths were seen once. This TCR derives from an adult who received the AZD1222 COVID-19 vaccine. This sample comprised peripheral blood, obtained 28 days after the second AZD1222 dose. The chain carries TRBV5-1 and TRBJ2-5, with TRBD2 matching over 9 bases. The CDR3 DNA reads as TGCGCCAGCAGCCCCCGGGTAGCGGGAGTTGAGACCCAGTACTTC. Its protein is CASSPRVAGVETQYF.